A single sample gave rise to the 18 T cell receptor beta chains below, sequenced in a study of T-cell memory formation after mild COVID-19 (dated by TCRdb to the early 2020s). Receptor amplification or capture employed 5' RACE. Sequencing used an Illumina NovaSeq 6000. In-frame beta chains were kept once TCRdb had trimmed the public reads at Q25 with fastp and called clones with MiXCR. Every distinct CDR3 protein forms one entry, paired with its most common genes and DNA. For this sample there are a few hundred thousand distinct CDR3 sequences; roughly an eighth appear just once. The ten largest clonotypes hold roughly 23% of the sample. Sequenced input: PBMCs or a T cell subset sorted from them (not recorded which). The receptors were gathered from a man aged 18 to 29 who had mild COVID-19 (a few samples of this study predate the infection). The sample titles of this study are shuffled in the database, so cell type and time point are left out; the donor was told from shared clones.

This clonotype has a handful of counts. The chain has TRBV12-3 or TRBV12-4 and TRBJ2-1; 9 bases align to TRBD2. Germline trimming cut 1 base from V and 9 bases from J; bases unmatched to any gene: 1. The CDR3 has 13 residues. CDR3: CASSLVSGGEQFF. The CDR3 nucleotides are TGTGCCAGCAGTTTAGTTAGCGGGGGTGAGCAGTTCTTC.

This clonotype has only a few counts. This sequence joins TRBV11-2 and TRBJ2-1; no firm D call. Trimming stripped 0 bases from V and 10 bases from J, with 10 bases between. Germline CDR1 reads SGHAT; CDR2 reads FQNNGV. The CDR3 runs 13 residues. The chain's CDR3 is CASSLEPLGEQFF. DNA of the CDR3: TGTGCCAGCAGCTTAGAGCCCCTTGGAGAGCAGTTCTTC.

This clonotype was observed at least ten times. The gene calls are TRBV5-1 and TRBJ2-7; 10 bases map to TRBD1. CDR1 SGHRS and CDR2 YFSETQ come from the germline V gene. The CDR3 is 14 amino acids. The J segment lost 3 bases and the V segment lost 4 bases, leaving 4 bases of the junction unmatched. In DNA form, the CDR3 reads TGCGCCAGCAGCCCCGGACAGGGGGACTACGAGCAGTACGTC. This translates into CASSPGQGDYEQYV.

The rearrangement uses TRBV4-3 and TRBJ1-1, with D possibly matching TRBD1 (6 bases). Germline V gene sequence: CDR1 LGHNA, CDR2 YSLEER. The CDR3 runs to 13 residues. Trimming took 4 bases from V and 11 from J, leaving 17 bases between them. CDR3 region: CASSPRGAPWAFF. CDR3 in DNA: TGCGCCAGCAGCCCCCGGGGGGCACCGTGGGCTTTCTTT.

This clonotype was counted a few times. The chain uses TRBV29-1 and TRBJ1-1, with D maybe TRBD1 (6 bases). This CDR3 has 13 amino acids. Trimming cost V 5 bases and J 2 bases, with 12 bases left between them. Germline-derived CDR1 and CDR2 are SQVTM and ANQGSEA. In DNA form, the CDR3 reads TGCAGCGTTACTGGACAGTATAACACTGAAGCTTTCTTT. Amino acids: CSVTGQYNTEAFF.

A few counts support this clonotype. Being one base from a much bigger clone, this may be a read error. The V gene is TRBV28, the J gene TRBJ2-5; perhaps D is TRBD1 or TRBD2 (6 bases each). The V end lost 6 bases, the J end lost 9 bases, and 20 bases lay between the germline ends. The CDR3 contains 14 residues. Germline V gene data show CDR1 as MDHEN and CDR2 as SYDVKM. The DNA of the CDR3 is TGTGCCAGCAGGGGAAGGGGGAGATGGGAGGCCCAGTACTTC. Translated: CASRGRGRWEAQYF.

This clonotype was picked up a small number of times. The rearrangement links TRBV7-3 to TRBJ2-1; TRBD2 matches 7 bases. CDR3 length: 14 residues. V was pared by 6 bases and J by 9 bases, with 11 bases of the junction left unmatched. Germline V gives CDR1 SGHTA, CDR2 FQGTGA. In DNA form, the CDR3 reads TGTGCCAGCAGTCCCGGGGGGACCACAACTGAGCAGTTCTTC. It translates to CASSPGGTTTEQFF.

This clonotype was detected ten times or more. The V and J genes are TRBV7-2 and TRBJ2-3, with D possibly TRBD1 on 5 matching bases. Germline-derived CDR1 and CDR2 are SGHTA and FQGNSA. V was shortened by 2 bases and J by 0 bases, with 12 bases between the two germline ends. The CDR3 sequence is 16 residues long. CDR3 coding DNA: TGTGCCAGCAGCTTACCTCAACAGGCTAGCACAGATACGCAGTATTTT. It encodes CASSLPQQASTDTQYF.

This clonotype was recorded a few times. The chain uses TRBV6-5 and TRBJ1-2, with D maybe TRBD1 (6 bases). Looked up from germline, CDR1 is MNHEY and CDR2 is SVGAGI. CDR3 length: 14 residues. Deletions cut 5 bases from V and 2 bases from J, with 12 bases between. CDR3 residues: CASSTEQGNYGYTF. The CDR3 bases are TGTGCCAGCAGTACAGAACAGGGAAACTATGGCTACACCTTC.

The V call is TRBV28, the J call TRBJ1-5; TRBD1 matches 7 bases. The CDR3 covers 16 residues. The J segment lost 0 bases and the V segment lost 5 bases, leaving 7 bases of the junction unmatched. The germline V gene has CDR1 MDHEN and CDR2 SYDVKM. CDR3: CASSPPTGLSNQPQHF. The CDR3, as DNA: TGTGCCAGCAGTCCACCGACAGGGCTTAGCAATCAGCCCCAGCATTTT.

This clonotype has a handful of counts. J is TRBJ2-5 and V is TRBV11-2; TRBD2 is a possible D gene (5 bases). Trimming took 5 bases from V and 5 from J, leaving 9 bases between them. CDR1 SGHAT and CDR2 FQNNGV come from the germline V gene. CDR3 length: 12 residues. Written as DNA, the CDR3 is TGTGCCAGCAGCGCCACGGGGGAGACCCAGTACTTC. It yields the protein CASSATGETQYF.

The chain combines TRBV2 with TRBJ1-2; D unresolved. The V gene's germline CDR1 is SNHLY and CDR2 FYNNEI. The CDR3 spans 12 residues. The V and J ends lost 3 bases and 5 bases respectively, with 7 bases between them. CDR3 region: CASSEPDYGYTF. The CDR3 nucleotides read TGTGCCAGCAGTGAGCCTGATTATGGCTACACCTTC. The full variable domain, its missing parts supplied by reference TRBV2 and TRBJ1-2, is EPEVTQTPSHQVTQMGQEVILRCVPISNHLYFYWYRQILGQKVEFLVSFYNNEISEKSEIFDDQFSVERPDGSNFTLKIRSTKLEDSAMYFCASSEPDYGYTFGSGTRLTVV.

The chain is built from TRBV12-3 or TRBV12-4 and TRBJ2-3, with 14 positions matching TRBD2. The V and J ends lost 3 bases and 5 bases, in that order; junction bases with no gene match: 4. The CDR3 totals 16 residues. CDR3 in amino acids: CASSLGLAGVVDTQYF. The CDR3 region has the DNA TGTGCCAGCAGTTTGGGACTAGCGGGGGTTGTAGATACGCAGTATTTT.

This clonotype turned up a few times. The chain employs TRBV4-3 and TRBJ1-1; D is undetermined. V lost 0 bases, J lost 6 bases, and 8 bases lay in between. The CDR3 length is 13 residues. CDR1 and CDR2 (germline): LGHNA, YSLEER. The CDR3 loop is CASSQDIYAEAFF. The CDR3 coding sequence is TGCGCCAGCAGCCAAGATATATATGCTGAAGCTTTCTTT.

This clonotype showed up just a few times. The V and J genes are TRBV5-1 and TRBJ2-2; the D gene is possibly TRBD2 (5 bases). Germline loops: CDR1 SGHRS, CDR2 YFSETQ. V was cut by 3 bases and J by 1 base, with 10 bases left in between. CDR3 size: 15 residues. DNA for the CDR3: TGCGCCAGCAGCTCTGACGGGGTGAACACCGGGGAGCTGTTTTTT. Protein sequence: CASSSDGVNTGELFF.

The genes are TRBV5-1 and TRBJ2-2; D may be TRBD2 (5 bases). The length of the CDR3 is 16 residues. CDR1 is SGHRS, CDR2 YFSETQ, per germline. The ends were cut back, 5 bases at V and 2 bases at J, with 16 bases in the middle. The CDR3: CASRRDPGSNTGELFF. The CDR3 nucleotides read TGCGCCAGCAGAAGAGATCCGGGAAGTAACACCGGGGAGCTGTTTTTT.

V gene TRBV9 combines with J gene TRBJ2-7; weak D call: TRBD1 (5 bases). Looked up from germline, CDR1 is SGDLS and CDR2 is YYNGEE. This CDR3 has 15 amino acids. Trimming stripped 0 bases from V and 1 base from J, with 11 bases between. The CDR3 nucleotides are TGTGCCAGCAGCGTAGAGCCCAGGGCATCCTACGAGCAGTACTTC. The encoded protein is CASSVEPRASYEQYF.

This clonotype was detected once. The chain carries TRBV10-3 and TRBJ1-5; 8 bases line up with TRBD1. The CDR3 loop spans 13 amino acids. Germline CDR1 ENHRY, CDR2 SYGVKD. V shed 5 bases and J 6 bases; nucleotides not matched to a gene: 3. The CDR3 DNA sequence: TGTGCCATCAGTTCAGGGGGCGGTCAGCCCCAGCATTTT. This codes for CAISSGGGQPQHF.